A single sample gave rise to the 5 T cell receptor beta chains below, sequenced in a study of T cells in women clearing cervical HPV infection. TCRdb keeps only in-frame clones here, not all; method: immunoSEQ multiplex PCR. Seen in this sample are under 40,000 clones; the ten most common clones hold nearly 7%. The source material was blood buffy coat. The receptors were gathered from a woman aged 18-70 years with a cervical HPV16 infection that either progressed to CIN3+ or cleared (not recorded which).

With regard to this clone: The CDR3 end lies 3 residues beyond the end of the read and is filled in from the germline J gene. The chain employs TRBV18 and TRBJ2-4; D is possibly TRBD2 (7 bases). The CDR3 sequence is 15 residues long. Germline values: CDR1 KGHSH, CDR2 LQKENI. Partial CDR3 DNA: TGTGCCAGCTCACCTAGGGACACCGGGGACTATGGT. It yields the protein CASSPRDTGDYG. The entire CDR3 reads CASSPRDTGDYGQYF. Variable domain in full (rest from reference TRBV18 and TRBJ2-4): NAGVMQNPRHLVRRRGQEARLRCSPMKGHSHVYWYRQLPEEGLKFMVYLQKENIIDESGMPKERFSAEFPKEGPSILRIQQVVRGDSAAYFCASSPRDTGDYGQYFGAGTRLSVL.

The CDR3 here is CASSFGRDEKLFF. The sequenced part of the CDR3 DNA is TGCGCCAGCAGCTTTGGCAGGGATGAAAAA. The chain is built from TRBV5-1 and TRBJ1-4, with D tentatively TRBD1 (5 bases). The DNA ends 3 residues before the CDR3 does, and the rest of the CDR3 is filled in from the germline J gene. In germline, CDR1 is SGHRS, CDR2 YFSETQ. V was clipped by 2 bases and J by 6 bases, with 8 bases between them. The CDR3 length is 13 residues. The complete variable domain, with remaining parts taken from reference TRBV5-1 and TRBJ1-4, reads KAGVTQTPRYLIKTRGQQVTLSCSPISGHRSVSWYQQTPGQGLQFLFEYFSETQRNKGNFPGRFSGRQFSNSRSEMNVSTLELGDSALYLCASSFGRDEKLFFGSGTQLSVL.

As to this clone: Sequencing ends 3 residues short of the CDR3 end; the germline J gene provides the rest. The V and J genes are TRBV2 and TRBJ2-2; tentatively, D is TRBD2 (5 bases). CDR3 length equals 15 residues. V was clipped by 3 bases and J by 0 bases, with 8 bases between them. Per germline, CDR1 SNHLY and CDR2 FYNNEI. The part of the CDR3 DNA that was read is TGTGCCAGCAGTGAGGGTAGCGCGAACACCGGGGAG. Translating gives CASSEGSANTGE. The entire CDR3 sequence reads CASSEGSANTGELFF.

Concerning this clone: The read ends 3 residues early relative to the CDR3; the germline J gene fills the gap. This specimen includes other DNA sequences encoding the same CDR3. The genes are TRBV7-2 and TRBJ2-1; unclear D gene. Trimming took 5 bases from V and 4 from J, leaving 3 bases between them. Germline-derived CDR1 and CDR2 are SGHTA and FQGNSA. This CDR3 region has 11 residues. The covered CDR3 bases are TGTGCCAGCAGCCCTTACAATGAG. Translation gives CASSPYNE. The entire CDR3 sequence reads CASSPYNEQFF.

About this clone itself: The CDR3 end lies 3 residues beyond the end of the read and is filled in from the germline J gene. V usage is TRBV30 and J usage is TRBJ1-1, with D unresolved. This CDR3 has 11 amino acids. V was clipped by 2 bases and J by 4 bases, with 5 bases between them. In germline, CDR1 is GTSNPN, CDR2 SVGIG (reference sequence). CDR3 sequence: CAWSIGTEAFF. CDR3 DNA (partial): TGTGCCTGGAGTATCGGCACTGAA. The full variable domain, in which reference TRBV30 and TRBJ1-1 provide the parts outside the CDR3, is SQTIHQWPATLVQPVGSPLSLECTVEGTSNPNLYWYRQAAGRGLQLLFYSVGIGQISSEVPQNLSASRPQDRQFILSSKKLLLSDSGFYLCAWSIGTEAFFGQGTRLTVV.